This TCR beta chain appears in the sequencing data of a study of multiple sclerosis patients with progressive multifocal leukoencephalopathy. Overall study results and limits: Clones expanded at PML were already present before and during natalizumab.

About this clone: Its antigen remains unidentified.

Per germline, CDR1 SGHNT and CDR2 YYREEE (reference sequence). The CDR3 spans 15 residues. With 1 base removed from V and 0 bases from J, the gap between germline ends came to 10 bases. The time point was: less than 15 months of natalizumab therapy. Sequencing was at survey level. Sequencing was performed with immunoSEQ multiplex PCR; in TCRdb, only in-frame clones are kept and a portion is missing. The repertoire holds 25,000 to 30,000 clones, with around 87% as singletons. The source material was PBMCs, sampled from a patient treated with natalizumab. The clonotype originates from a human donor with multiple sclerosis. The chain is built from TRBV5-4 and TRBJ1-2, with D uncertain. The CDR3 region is CASSLWRNSNYGYTF. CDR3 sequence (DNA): TGTGCCAGCAGCTTGTGGAGAAACTCTAACTATGGCTACACCTTC. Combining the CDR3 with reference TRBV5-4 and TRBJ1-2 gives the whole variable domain ETGVTQSPTHLIKTRGQQVTLRCSSQSGHNTVSWYQQALGQGPQFIFQYYREEENGRGNFPPRFSGLQFPNYSSELNVNALELDDSALYLCASSLWRNSNYGYTFGSGTRLTVV.